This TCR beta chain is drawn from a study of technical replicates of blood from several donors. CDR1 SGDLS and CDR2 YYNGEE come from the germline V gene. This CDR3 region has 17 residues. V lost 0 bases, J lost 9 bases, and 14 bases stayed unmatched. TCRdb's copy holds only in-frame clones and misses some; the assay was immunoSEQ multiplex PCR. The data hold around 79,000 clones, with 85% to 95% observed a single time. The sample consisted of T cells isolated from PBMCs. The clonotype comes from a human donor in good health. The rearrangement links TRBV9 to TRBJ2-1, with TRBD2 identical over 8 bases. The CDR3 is CASSVGSASGFISEQFF. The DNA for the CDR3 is TGTGCCAGCAGCGTAGGCTCGGCTAGCGGGTTTATTAGTGAGCAGTTCTTC.